Below, one TCR beta chain is given with its context. Its antigen remains unidentified. Base qualities are not provided; no much larger clone lies one nucleotide away. The record originates from a study of CD8+ T cells in alopecia areata (dated by TCRdb to 2016 to 2019). In terms of the full investigation: Treated patients were enrolled in an open-label pilot trial of oral tofacitinib at 5 to 10 mg twice daily for moderate-to-severe alopecia areata. Patients stayed on tofacitinib for 6 to 18 months and then had 6 months of follow-up off drug so that delayed response and recurrence could be assessed. For the treated patients, the SALT score, which quantifies what percentage of scalp surface area is affected, served as the measure of disease severity. The study used high-throughput TCRbeta sequencing to examine T cell clonal expansion in alopecia areata, in both the C3H/HeJ mouse model and human patients. On the human side, TCRbeta sequencing was run on scalp tissue and on sorted CD4+ and CD8+ peripheral blood T cells from healthy controls and from alopecia areata patients with either patchy or totalis/universalis disease. Tofacitinib-treated patients had biopsies at baseline and at 4 and 24 weeks of treatment, with a later scalp biopsy in several patients. Scalp clonality was compared among normal scalp (n=4), patchy alopecia areata scalp (n=8), and alopecia totalis/universalis scalp (n=8). RNA came from the PAXgene miRNA kit for fixed scalp, the miRNeasy kit for PBMCs, and the RNeasy kit for mouse skin. TCRbeta CDR3 regions were amplified by immunoSEQ multiplex PCR with 35 Vbeta forward and 13 Jbeta reverse primers. Study-level results and caveats: Because the treated cohort was small and had just a single nonresponder, larger studies are needed to establish links between baseline CD8+ expansion and response. Scalp clonality and the number of expanded CD8+ clones among the top 100 scalp clones were significantly decreased by tofacitinib. Higher clonality and more expanded CD8+ clones were observed in lesional scalp than in normal scalp, particularly in alopecia totalis/universalis, a finding suggestive of antigenic drive. Many expanded lesional clones were found to persist in scalp and blood during tofacitinib treatment, and relapse after treatment cessation may be partly explained by this persistence. Shared TCR sequences between patients were less evident than in mice, which may be partly attributable to HLA diversity in the patient population. Resident alphabeta T cells in normal human skin are also sequenced, complicating scalp TCR repertoire analysis, unlike mouse skin dominated by gammadelta T cells.

The germline V gene yields SGHDT for CDR1 and YYEEEE for CDR2. CDR3 length: 13 amino acids, cysteine to phenylalanine. Only CDR3 DNA remains: 39 bases, in frame from the first base. V and J lose 0 bases and 7 bases, and a span of 8 bases separates them. Library preparation employed the immunoSEQ multiplex PCR assay. For TCR sequencing, RNA was extracted from every sample and reverse transcribed into cDNA to serve as template. SuperScript III was used for first-strand cDNA synthesis, primed with a 2:1 mix of oligo-dT and random hexamers. A synthetic immune receptor repertoire was used to assess amplification bias, and residual bias was removed computationally. Turning to the authors' computational methods: Raw reads were preprocessed to remove errors, and CDR3 was defined by IMGT conventions from the conserved cysteine to phenylalanine. Clonality was computed as 1 minus the Shannon entropy, with the entropy normalized by log2 of the number of productive unique TCRs. Whether each scalp clone was CD4 or CD8 was inferred by checking scalp TCRbeta sequences against the CD4 and CD8 repertoires from sorted blood. Not all clones reach the TCRdb copy of this immuneACCESS table, which keeps in-frame sequences only. Checked studies attribute under half of the gap to unresolved V genes and leave the rest unexplained. V, J and clone size are those of that table, while D and trimming were read from the DNA. This sample has about 150,000 clones in its table, and 54% of those were observed once. The top ten constitute about 15% of the sample.

The meaning of the sample's time point label: more than three weeks on oral tofacitinib. The sample's treatment or condition label, decoded: oral pan-JAK inhibitor, 5-10 mg twice daily. Lesional scalp punch biopsies and peripheral blood were collected from alopecia areata patients. PBMCs were isolated by density centrifugation and stained for CD3, CD4 and CD8, and CD4+ and CD8+ T cells were sorted on a FACSAria. Sequences were derived from CD8+ T cells sorted from blood, sampled at week 4, from a patient treated with tofacitinib. This chain joins TRBV5-6 to TRBJ1-5, with the D gene not clear enough to name. The sequence derives from a human donor with alopecia areata. The sequence in DNA is TGTGCCAGCAGCTTGGATAGAAAGCAGCCCCAGCATTTT. It translates to CASSLDRKQPQHF.